This TCR beta chain was sequenced in a study of cytomegalovirus exposure and HLA in healthy donors. Germline lookup yields CDR1 SGHNT and CDR2 YYREEE (reference sequence). The V end lost 1 base, the J end lost 6 bases, and 10 bases lay between the germline ends. The CDR3 is 13 amino acids. Whole-study findings and limits: TCR beta chain V- and J-gene trimming was linked, in a later analysis, to a missense variant in DCLRE1C.

Details on this clone: The antigen remains unidentified.

Primers for the PCR totalled 60 Vbeta and 13 Jbeta. The assay was immunoSEQ multiplex PCR, and TCRdb's table has in-frame clones only and misses some. The table lists 110,000 to 150,000 clones, roughly 68% of them singletons, with about 4.5% in the top ten. The chain carries TRBV5-4 and TRBJ1-2; D perhaps matches TRBD1 (6 bases). The sample consisted of PBMCs. This sequence originates from a man in his fifties or sixties in good health and CMV-seronegative. CDR3 sequence reads: CASSLFRGNGYTF. Written as DNA, the CDR3 is TGTGCCAGCAGCTTGTTTAGGGGGAATGGCTACACCTTC.